The clone carrying this TCR beta chain was picked up a small number of times. The CDR3 length is 14 residues. From germline, CDR1 is MNHEY and CDR2 SVGEGT. Trimming shortened V by 4 bases and J by 5 bases, and 11 bases separated the two germline ends. This sample was taken from a study of blood T cell repertoires in COVID-19. Authors' processing steps: Nucleated cell counts were estimated from reference gene primer amplification. Using immunoSEQ multiplex PCR, the repertoire was profiled, and TCRdb retains in-frame clones only, with some absent. From that table come the V and J calls and clone size; the DNA was used to work out D and trimming. The sample yields 200,000 to 250,000 clones, more than 65% seen once.

The chain carries TRBV6-2 or TRBV6-3 and TRBJ1-4; unclear D gene. The TCR originated in a woman over 75 with acute or convalescent COVID-19. The sample consisted of peripheral blood. The CDR3 bases are TGTGCCAGCAGTTGGTCCGGGATCAATGAAAAACTGTTTTTT. Residues: CASSWSGINEKLFF.